This TCR beta chain appears in the sequencing data of a study of shared clonotypes between healthy human individuals. This clone was detected once. The naive CD8 subset, CD45RO-negative cells positively selected for CCR7, excluded terminally differentiated effector memory CD45RA+ cells. The assay was immunoSEQ multiplex PCR, and TCRdb's table has in-frame clones only and misses some. The sample records 650,000 to 800,000 clones, about 90% being singletons. Sequencing input: naive CD8+ T cells sorted from blood. The clonotype originates from a young man in good health.

CDR3 loop: CASSPLRYNEQFF. In DNA form, the CDR3 reads TGTGCCAGCAGTCCTTTGAGGTACAATGAGCAGTTCTTC. V and J are TRBV6-5 and TRBJ2-1; no clear D gene. V lost 5 bases and J 4 bases, leaving 9 bases between the germline ends. The CDR3 totals 13 residues. From germline, CDR1 is MNHEY and CDR2 SVGAGI.